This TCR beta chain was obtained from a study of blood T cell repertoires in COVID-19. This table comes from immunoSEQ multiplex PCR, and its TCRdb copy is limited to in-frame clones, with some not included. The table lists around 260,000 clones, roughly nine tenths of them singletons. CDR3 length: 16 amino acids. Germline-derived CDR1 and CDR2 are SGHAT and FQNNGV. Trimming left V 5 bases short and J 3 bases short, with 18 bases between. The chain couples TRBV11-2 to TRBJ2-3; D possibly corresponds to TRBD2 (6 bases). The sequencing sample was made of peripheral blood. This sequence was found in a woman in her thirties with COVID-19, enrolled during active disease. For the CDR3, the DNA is TGTGCCAGCAGCCCCGGGGCGGGGATTGGGACAGATACGCAGTATTTT. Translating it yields CASSPGAGIGTDTQYF.